This passage covers 10 T cell receptor beta chains from one sample sequenced in a study of blood T cell repertoires in COVID-19. The data were produced by immunoSEQ multiplex PCR, yet TCRdb's version contains in-frame clones alone and is incomplete. The sample holds some 260,000 clones, more than 75% seen once. The sample taken for sequencing was peripheral blood. These receptors were taken from a woman in her 40s who had recovered from COVID-19.

This chain links TRBV7-9 with TRBJ1-1; a possible D gene is TRBD1 (5 bases). This CDR3 contains 16 residues. Germline V CDR1 and CDR2: SEHNR, FQNEAQ (reference sequence). Trimming took 1 base from V and 0 from J, leaving 12 bases between them. The chain's CDR3 is CASSLGRQIMNTEAFF. The CDR3 region has the DNA TGTGCCAGCAGCTTAGGTCGACAGATCATGAACACTGAAGCTTTCTTT.

The V and J genes are TRBV18 and TRBJ2-2; D perhaps matches TRBD1 (6 bases). The germline CDR1 and CDR2 sequences are KGHSH and LQKENI. The CDR3 runs 15 residues. Trimming stripped 3 bases from V and 4 bases from J, with 12 bases between. CDR3 loop: CASSPQQGPTGELFF. CDR3 nucleotides: TGTGCCAGCTCACCCCAACAGGGCCCCACCGGGGAGCTGTTTTTT.

This chain links TRBV4-2 with TRBJ1-6; no firm D call. The V gene's germline CDR1 is LGHNA and CDR2 YNFKEQ. This CDR3 spans 15 amino acids. Trimming took 1 base from V and 7 from J, leaving 11 bases between them. The CDR3 loop reads CASSQGFGANSPLHF. The CDR3 DNA reads as TGTGCCAGCAGCCAAGGTTTCGGAGCCAATTCACCCCTCCACTTT.

The V and J genes are TRBV6-5 and TRBJ1-1; D perhaps matches TRBD1 (5 bases). CDR1 and CDR2 from the germline V gene are MNHEY and SVGAGI. Trimming cost V 0 bases and J 5 bases, with 13 bases left between them. This CDR3 is 15 amino acids long. In DNA form, the CDR3 reads TGTGCCAGCAGTTACTCGAACGGGGGTGAAACTGAAGCTTTCTTT. It is translated as CASSYSNGGETEAFF.

This clone was counted only a few times. The V call is TRBV20-1, the J call TRBJ2-3; D gene uncertain. The CDR3 covers 14 residues. Germline V CDR1 and CDR2: DFQATT, SNEGSKA (reference sequence). Trimming pared 3 bases from V and 2 bases from J, leaving 12 bases between. CDR3 loop: CSASGGSFTDTQYF. The CDR3 nucleotides are TGCAGTGCTAGTGGCGGTTCTTTCACAGATACGCAGTATTTT.

This clone was found a few times. The chain couples TRBV30 to TRBJ1-2, with D possibly matching TRBD1 (6 bases). In germline, CDR1 is GTSNPN, CDR2 SVGIG (reference sequence). Trimming took off 2 bases at V and 4 bases at J, with 20 bases between the two ends. CDR3 size: 16 residues. CDR3 loop: CAWSPPSGGLSYGYTF. The CDR3 region has the DNA TGTGCCTGGAGTCCTCCGTCGGGGGGGCTTTCCTATGGCTACACCTTC.

This clone has a single count. This chain links TRBV11-2 with TRBJ1-1; D is possibly TRBD1 (5 bases). The germline CDR1 and CDR2 sequences are SGHAT and FQNNGV. There are 13 residues in the CDR3. V was trimmed by 7 bases and J by 4 bases, leaving 13 bases between them. The CDR3 DNA sequence: TGTGCCAGCAACCGACAGTTGGGCACTGAAGCTTTCTTT. Its translation is CASNRQLGTEAFF.

V is TRBV5-1 and J is TRBJ2-3; 9 nucleotides line up with TRBD2. This CDR3 has 15 amino acids. Losses at the gene ends were 4 bases for V and 2 bases for J; bases not matched to a gene: 5. In germline, CDR1 is SGHRS, CDR2 YFSETQ. The CDR3 sequence: CASSPTSGPTDTQYF. CDR3 coding DNA: TGCGCCAGCAGCCCGACTAGCGGCCCCACAGATACGCAGTATTTT.

The rearrangement links TRBV21-1 to TRBJ2-1; TRBD2, the table's D call, lacks a check against the DNA. TRBV21-1 is a pseudogene locus. The CDR3 is 17 amino acids. The CDR3 loop reads CASNPRGGNRSYNEQFF. The CDR3 coding sequence is TGTGCCAGCAACCCCCGTGGCGGGAACCGCTCCTACAATGAGCAGTTCTTC.

This clone has only one observation. The V gene is TRBV28, the J gene TRBJ2-7; TRBD2 matches 10 bases. In germline, CDR1 is MDHEN, CDR2 SYDVKM. After removal of 2 bases from V and 5 bases from J, the junction contained 6 bases not matched to a gene. This CDR3 has 15 residues. The CDR3 DNA is TGTGCCAGCAGTTTACGGCTAGCGGGAGTCGACGAGCAGTACTTC. It translates to CASSLRLAGVDEQYF. Combining the CDR3 with reference TRBV28 and TRBJ2-7 gives the whole variable domain DVKVTQSSRYLVKRTGEKVFLECVQDMDHENMFWYRQDPGLGLRLIYFSYDVKMKEKGDIPEGYSVSREKKERFSLILESASTNQTSMYLCASSLRLAGVDEQYFGPGTRLTVT.